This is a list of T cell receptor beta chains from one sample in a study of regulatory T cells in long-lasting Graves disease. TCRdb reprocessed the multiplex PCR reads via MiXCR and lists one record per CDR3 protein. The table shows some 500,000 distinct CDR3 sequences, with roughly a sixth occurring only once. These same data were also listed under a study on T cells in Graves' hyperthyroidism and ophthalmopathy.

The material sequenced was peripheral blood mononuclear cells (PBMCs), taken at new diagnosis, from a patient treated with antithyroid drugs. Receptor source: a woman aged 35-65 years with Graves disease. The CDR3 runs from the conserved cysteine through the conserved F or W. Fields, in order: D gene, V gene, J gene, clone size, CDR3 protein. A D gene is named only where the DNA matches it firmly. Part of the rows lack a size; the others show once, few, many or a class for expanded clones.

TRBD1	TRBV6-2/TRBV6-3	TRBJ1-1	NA	CASSYSDRGSTEAFF
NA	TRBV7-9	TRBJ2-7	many	CASSTSGTGYEQYF
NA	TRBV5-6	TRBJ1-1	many	CASSLAVEGNTEAFF
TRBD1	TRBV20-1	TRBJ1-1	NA	CSAPRTGGTEAFF
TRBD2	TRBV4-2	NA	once	CASSQELAGEDMETQYF
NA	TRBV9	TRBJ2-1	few	CASSGISGREQFF
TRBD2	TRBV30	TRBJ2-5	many	CAWSVGRATQYF
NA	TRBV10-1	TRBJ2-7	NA	CATSLGYGDYEQYF
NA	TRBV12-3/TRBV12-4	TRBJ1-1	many	CASSLMGLTEAFF
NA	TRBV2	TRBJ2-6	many	CASVRGASGANVLTF
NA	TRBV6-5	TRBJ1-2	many	CASSYNTHYGYTF
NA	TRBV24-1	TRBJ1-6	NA	CATSEPGHNSPLHF
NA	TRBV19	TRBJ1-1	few	CASSIEGRRNTEAFF
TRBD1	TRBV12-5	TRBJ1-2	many	CASGLGTGVHYGYTF
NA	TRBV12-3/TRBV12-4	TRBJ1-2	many	CATMTGGGNHYGYTF
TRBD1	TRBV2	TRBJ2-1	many	CAKSGQGVNEQFF
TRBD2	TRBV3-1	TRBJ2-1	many	CASSPHRLAGAFNEQFF
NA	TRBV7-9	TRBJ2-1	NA	CASSAIGAPYNEQFF
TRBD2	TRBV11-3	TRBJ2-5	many	CASSPWGSGGETQYF
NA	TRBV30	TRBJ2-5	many	CAWSGKIQETQYF
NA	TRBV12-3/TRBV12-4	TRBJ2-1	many	CASSRGTYNNEQFF
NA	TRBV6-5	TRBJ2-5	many	CASSYSRGHFQETQYF
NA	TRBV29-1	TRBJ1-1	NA	CSSRPAQGAFF
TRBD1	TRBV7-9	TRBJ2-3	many	CASSIEGGIGDTQYF
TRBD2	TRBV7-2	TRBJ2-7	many	CASSELMRGGPSYEQYF
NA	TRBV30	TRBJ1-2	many	CAWTANYGYTF
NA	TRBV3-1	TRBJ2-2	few	CASRKPSIGDSLTGELFF
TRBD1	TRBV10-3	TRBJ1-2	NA	CAISESGQGGGYTF
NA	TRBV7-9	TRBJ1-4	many	CASGRTATNEKLFF
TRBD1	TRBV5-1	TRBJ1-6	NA	CASSSAGQLNSPLHF
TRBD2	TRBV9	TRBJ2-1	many	CASSVGLAGYNEQFF